This T cell receptor beta chain was observed in a study of T cells in Graves' hyperthyroidism and ophthalmopathy. Losses at the gene ends were 1 base for V and 5 bases for J; bases not matched to a gene: 4. Per germline, CDR1 KGHSH and CDR2 LQKENI. This CDR3 has 15 amino acids. This clonotype was seen more than once but under ten times. Its specificity is not known. Uncontrolled infection, other autoimmune disease, pregnancy or lactation excluded patients. Authors of the study amplified TCR beta CDR3 regions from RNA transcripts. The TCR CDR3 was amplified in a first-round RT-PCR using the HTBI primer set. A single record per CDR3 protein comes from TCRdb applying MiXCR to the multiplex PCR reads. The repertoire consists of some 560,000 distinct CDR3 sequences, with 15% to 19% occurring once and the leading ten covering under 8%. Findings and caveats of the study: Ophthalmopathy and stable hyperthyroidism were told apart by a 13 V-J model.

Sample: blood. The chain uses TRBV18 and TRBJ2-2, with TRBD1 identical over 7 bases. This TCR came from a woman aged 30 to 39 with Graves' hyperthyroidism. CDR3 in DNA: TGTGCCAGCTCACCACAGGGGGCCCAGACCGGGGAGCTGTTTTTT. It translates to CASSPQGAQTGELFF. Together with reference TRBV18 and TRBJ2-2, the CDR3 gives the full variable domain: NAGVMQNPRHLVRRRGQEARLRCSPMKGHSHVYWYRQLPEEGLKFMVYLQKENIIDESGMPKERFSAEFPKEGPSILRIQQVVRGDSAAYFCASSPQGAQTGELFFGEGSRLTVL.